This T cell receptor beta chain originates from a study of T cell responses to AZD1222 COVID-19 vaccine. Study-wide results and limits: It should be noted that donors were predominantly white British and more often female, and clonal diversity was possibly underestimated.

The table came from immunoSEQ multiplex PCR; TCRdb's copy has only in-frame clones and leaves some out. The table shows some 110,000 clones, with approximately 90% occurring only once. The germline gives CDR1 SGHTA, CDR2 FQGTGA. This CDR3 is 16 amino acids long. V lost 5 bases and J lost 4; bases outside the gene matches: 11. As to this clone: What it recognizes is unknown.

The chain is built from TRBV7-3 and TRBJ2-3; 8 nucleotides agree with TRBD2. The source material was peripheral blood, sampled on day 0 of AZD1222 vaccination. This TCR was sampled from an adult in good health. In nucleotides, the CDR3 is TGTGCCAGCAGCCCCCGCCGGGGGGGGAAGGCAGATACGCAGTATTTT. Translating it yields CASSPRRGGKADTQYF.